The sequence of this T cell receptor beta chain was determined in a study of T cell changes during pregnancy in multiple sclerosis. Germline V gene lookup returns CDR1 MGHRA and CDR2 YSYEKL. The V end was cut by 1 base, the J end by 4 bases, with 8 bases between. The CDR3 spans 13 residues. Sequencing was performed with immunoSEQ multiplex PCR; in TCRdb, only in-frame clones are kept and a portion is missing. The data hold 30,000 to 45,000 clones, with approximately 92% observed a single time. This rearrangement joins TRBV4-1 to TRBJ2-7, with D hard to call. This clonotype originated in a female donor with multiple sclerosis, enrolled in a pregnancy study. This sample comprised CD8+ T cells from peripheral blood mononuclear cells, obtained in the first trimester of pregnancy. This CDR3 is CASSQGLAYEQYF. In DNA, the CDR3 is TGCGCCAGCAGCCAAGGACTGGCATACGAGCAGTACTTC.